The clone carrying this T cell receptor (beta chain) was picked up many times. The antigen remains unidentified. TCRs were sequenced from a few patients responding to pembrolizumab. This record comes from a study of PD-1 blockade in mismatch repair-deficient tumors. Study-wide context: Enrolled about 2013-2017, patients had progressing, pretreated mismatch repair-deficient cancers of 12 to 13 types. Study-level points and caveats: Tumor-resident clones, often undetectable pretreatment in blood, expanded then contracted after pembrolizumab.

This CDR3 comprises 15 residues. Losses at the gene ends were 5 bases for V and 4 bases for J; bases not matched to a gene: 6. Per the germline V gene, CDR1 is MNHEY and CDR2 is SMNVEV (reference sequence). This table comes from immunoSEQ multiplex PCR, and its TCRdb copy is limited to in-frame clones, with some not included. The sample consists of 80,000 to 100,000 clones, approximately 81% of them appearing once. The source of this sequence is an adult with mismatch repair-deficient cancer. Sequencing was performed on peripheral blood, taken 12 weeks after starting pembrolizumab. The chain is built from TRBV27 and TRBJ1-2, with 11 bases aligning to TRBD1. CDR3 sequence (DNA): TGTGCCAGCAGTCGGACAGGGGGCGGTGGCTATGGCTACACCTTC. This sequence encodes CASSRTGGGGYGYTF.